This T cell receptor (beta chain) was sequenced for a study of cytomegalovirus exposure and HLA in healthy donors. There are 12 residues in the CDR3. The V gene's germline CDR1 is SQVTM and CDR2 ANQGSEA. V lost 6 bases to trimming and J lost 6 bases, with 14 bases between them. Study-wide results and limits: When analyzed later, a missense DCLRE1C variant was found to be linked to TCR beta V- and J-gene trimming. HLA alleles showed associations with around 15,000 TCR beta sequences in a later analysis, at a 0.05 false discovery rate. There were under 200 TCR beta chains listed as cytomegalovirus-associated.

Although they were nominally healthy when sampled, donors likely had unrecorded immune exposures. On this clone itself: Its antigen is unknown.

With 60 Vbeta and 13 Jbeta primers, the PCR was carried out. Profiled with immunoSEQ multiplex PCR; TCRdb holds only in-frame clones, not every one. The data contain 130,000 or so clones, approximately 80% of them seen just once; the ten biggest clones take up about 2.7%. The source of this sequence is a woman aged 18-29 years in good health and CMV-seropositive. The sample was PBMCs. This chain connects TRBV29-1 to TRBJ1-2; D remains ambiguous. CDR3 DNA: TGCAGCGTCCTCCGGTCGGAGGATGGCTACACCTTC. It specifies CSVLRSEDGYTF.